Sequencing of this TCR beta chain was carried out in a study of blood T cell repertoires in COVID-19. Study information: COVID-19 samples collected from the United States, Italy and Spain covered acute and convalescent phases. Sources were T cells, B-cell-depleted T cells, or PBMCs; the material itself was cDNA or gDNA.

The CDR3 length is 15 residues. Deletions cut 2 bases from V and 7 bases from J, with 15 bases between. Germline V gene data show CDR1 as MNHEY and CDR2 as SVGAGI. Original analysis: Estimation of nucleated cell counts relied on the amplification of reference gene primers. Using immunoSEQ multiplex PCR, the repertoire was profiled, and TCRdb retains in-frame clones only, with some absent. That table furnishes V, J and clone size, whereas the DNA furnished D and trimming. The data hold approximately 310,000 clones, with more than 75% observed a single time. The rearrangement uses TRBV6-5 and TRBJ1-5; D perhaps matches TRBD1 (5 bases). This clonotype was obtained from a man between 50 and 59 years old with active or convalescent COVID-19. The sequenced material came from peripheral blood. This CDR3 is CASSYRAGPRQPQHF. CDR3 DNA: TGTGCCAGCAGTTACAGGGCAGGGCCCAGGCAGCCCCAGCATTTT.